Below are 10 T cell receptor beta chains sequenced from a single sample in a study of vaccination and CD4 T cells after COVID-19 (dated by TCRdb to between 2021 and 2024). Antigens of these TCRs are unknown. According to the study, the label for this sample's treatment or condition signals: roughly 10-day PBMC culture with coronavirus spike peptide pools or control peptides (ViraFEST assay). To prepare the library, PCR was applied. Instrument used: Illumina iSeq 100. At the Johns Hopkins FTIC core, DNA from the cultured CD4+ T cells underwent TCR sequencing with the Oncomine TCR Beta short-read assay. Starting from the raw public reads, TCRdb applied fastp trimming at Q25, assembled clones with MiXCR and retained in-frame beta chains. When rows share a CDR3 protein, they turn into one entry using the most common DNA and genes. The sample table shows around 4,800 distinct CDR3 sequences, and roughly a fifth are seen once. In total, the top ten clones hold over 20% of the sample.

The sample comprised CD4+ T cells from blood, cultured in vitro. The receptors were gathered from a human donor who had recovered from COVID-19.

By proportion, this clonotype is medium-sized. V and J are TRBV7-9 and TRBJ1-2; maybe TRBD1 (6 bases). Germline values: CDR1 SEHNR, CDR2 FQNEAQ (reference sequence). V lost 7 bases, J lost 2 bases, and 11 bases lay in between. CDR3 size: 13 residues. Here the CDR3 reads CASKGDTNYGYTF. The CDR3 region has the DNA TGTGCCAGCAAAGGGGACACAAACTATGGCTACACCTTC.

Points on this clonotype: An end of the junction does not agree with germline; a read error may underlie this. The chain uses TRBV15 and TRBJ2-7; TRBD1 matches at 9 bases. CDR3 size: 14 residues. The germline gives CDR1 LNHNV, CDR2 YYDKDF (reference sequence). CDR3 in amino acids: CATSNRDRVYELYF. Written as DNA, the CDR3 is TGTGCCACCAGCAACCGGGACAGGGTCTACGAGCTGTACTTC.

This clonotype appeared a single time. The chain recombines TRBV9 with TRBJ2-7, with TRBD2 matching over 11 bases. The junction had 13 bases not matched to a gene; V was cut back by 4 bases and J by 4 bases. Germline V CDR1 and CDR2: SGDLS, YYNGEE. CDR3 length: 17 residues. This chain's CDR3 is CASSPGGLAGGKYEQYF. In DNA, the CDR3 is TGTGCCAGCAGCCCAGGAGGGCTAGCGGGGGGAAAGTACGAGCAGTACTTC.

This clonotype is judged medium-sized. The V gene is TRBV12-3 or TRBV12-4, the J gene TRBJ2-2; 12 bases fit TRBD2. The length of the CDR3 is 16 residues. The J segment lost 7 bases and the V segment lost 4 bases, leaving 7 bases of the junction unmatched. Written as DNA, the CDR3 is TGTGCCAGCAGTTCCCTAGCGGGGGGGCCCGGCGGGGAGCTGTTTTTT. It yields the protein CASSSLAGGPGGELFF.

CDR3 nucleotides: TGTGCCACCAGCGCACTAGCGGGTAATCGGAATGAGCAGTTCTTC. It codes for CATSALAGNRNEQFF. The rearrangement joins TRBV15 to TRBJ2-1, with 9 bases lining up with TRBD2. The CDR3 has 15 amino acids. Germline V lookup: CDR1 LNHNV, CDR2 YYDKDF (reference sequence). Trimming took 5 bases from V and 7 from J; bases not matched to a gene: 9.

The CDR3 loop reads CASSPGTGWGETQYF. CDR3 DNA sequence: TGTGCCAGTTCTCCCGGGACAGGGTGGGGAGAGACCCAGTACTTC. The chain recombines TRBV19 with TRBJ2-5, with 9 bases identical to TRBD1. Germline CDR1 and CDR2: LNHDA and SQIVND (reference sequence). Trimming at V came to 8 bases and at J to 4 bases, leaving 11 bases not matched to a gene. There are 15 residues in the CDR3. The full variable domain, rest sourced from reference TRBV19 and TRBJ2-5, is DGGITQSPKYLFRKEGQNVTLSCEQNLNHDAMYWYRQDPGQGLRLIYYSQIVNDFQKGDIAEGYSVSREKKESFPLTVTSAQKNPTAFYLCASSPGTGWGETQYFGPGTRLLVL.

The chain combines TRBV3-1 with TRBJ2-5; D possibly uses TRBD1 or TRBD2 (6 bases each). Germline values: CDR1 LGHDT, CDR2 YNNKEL (reference sequence). V lost 2 bases and J lost 5, with 18 bases in between. The length of the CDR3 is 16 residues. Written as DNA, the CDR3 is TGTGCCAGCAGCCAAAACCTGGGGGGCCTCGGGGAGACCCAGTACTTC. This translates into CASSQNLGGLGETQYF.

A few counts support this clonotype. The chain couples TRBV5-8 to TRBJ2-7, with D perhaps matching TRBD1 (6 bases). Germline loops: CDR1 SGHTS, CDR2 YDEGEE. The CDR3 is made up of 14 amino acids. With 4 bases removed from V and 2 bases from J, the gap between germline ends came to 13 bases. CDR3 DNA sequence: TGTGCCAGCAGCACATCGGACAGCCCCTACGAGCAGTACTTC. This sequence encodes CASSTSDSPYEQYF.

The chain recombines TRBV30 with TRBJ2-2, with unresolved D. The V gene's germline CDR1 is GTSNPN and CDR2 SVGIG (reference sequence). CDR3 size: 12 residues. The ends were cut back, 4 bases at V and 6 bases at J, with 9 bases in the middle. CDR3 DNA: TGTGCCTGGAACACGGGCCCCGGGGAGCTGTTTTTT. It codes for CAWNTGPGELFF. Full variable domain (remainder filled in from reference TRBV30 and TRBJ2-2): SQTIHQWPATLVQPVGSPLSLECTVEGTSNPNLYWYRQAAGRGLQLLFYSVGIGQISSEVPQNLSASRPQDRQFILSSKKLLLSDSGFYLCAWNTGPGELFFGEGSRLTVL.

The chain combines TRBV9 with TRBJ2-7; 8 bases fit TRBD2. This CDR3 is 15 amino acids long. Unmatched junction bases numbered 3, after V lost 0 bases and J lost 1 base. Per the germline V gene, CDR1 is SGDLS and CDR2 is YYNGEE. CDR3 nucleotide sequence: TGTGCCAGCAGCGTAGGGAGCGGGGGATCCTACGAGCAGTACTTC. It encodes CASSVGSGGSYEQYF.